This T cell receptor beta chain was recovered during a study of T cells in Graves' hyperthyroidism and ophthalmopathy. The source material, RNA transcripts, was used to amplify TCR beta CDR3 regions. TCR CDR3 underwent first-round RT-PCR with the HTBI primer set. One entry per CDR3 protein results from TCRdb running MiXCR on the multiplex PCR reads. The sample includes hundreds of thousands of distinct CDR3 sequences, over 15% seen only once; the top ten take 16%. Sequenced input: blood. The clonotype comes from a woman aged 45-65 years with Graves' hyperthyroidism that later progressed to Graves' ophthalmopathy.

CDR3 DNA: TGTGCCAGCAGCCGATTGACAGATACTAATGAAAAACTGTTTTTT. Residues: CASSRLTDTNEKLFF. V gene TRBV5-6 combines with J gene TRBJ1-4; D might be TRBD1 (5 bases). CDR3 length equals 15 residues. From germline, CDR1 is SGHDT and CDR2 YYEEEE. Deletions cut 4 bases from V and 2 bases from J, with 12 bases between.